This T cell receptor (beta chain) was sequenced for a study of blood T cell repertoires in COVID-19. The wider study: Researchers got acute and convalescent COVID-19 samples from the United States, Italy and Spain.

This table comes from immunoSEQ multiplex PCR, and its TCRdb copy is limited to in-frame clones, with some not included. The sample consists of approximately 120,000 clones, over 75% of them appearing once. The TCR comes from a woman in her 50s with acute or convalescent COVID-19. What was sequenced was peripheral blood.

DNA for the CDR3: TGTGCCAGCAGCGTTAGTTCGACAGGGGGCAATGGCTACACCTTC. This translates into CASSVSSTGGNGYTF. The rearrangement uses TRBV9 and TRBJ1-2, with 10 positions matching TRBD1. V shed 2 bases and J 6 bases; nucleotides not matched to a gene: 7. Looked up from germline, CDR1 is SGDLS and CDR2 is YYNGEE. This CDR3 has 15 amino acids.